What follows describes a single TCR beta chain. There is no known antigen for this receptor. One base away there is no much larger clone; base qualities are not given. This entry belongs to a study of cytomegalovirus exposure and HLA in healthy donors (dated by TCRdb to the late 2010s). In the study overall: In an earlier analysis of 450 to 750 of the donors, less than 350 Gb of sequence data and 90 million to 120 million unique TCR beta sequences from about 180 million T cells were reported. Rather than drawing on any new phenotypic data, the later analysis identified candidate immune exposures from TCR beta sequences and the way those sequences occurred across donors. Donor age, sex, ethnicity and CMV serostatus were compiled alongside the repertoire data. To decide whether each TCR beta V gene segment behaved as functional or pseudogenic, an earlier analysis of nearly 600 of the donors relied on high-throughput TCR beta sequencing. Along with the 666-subject first cohort, a separate validation cohort of 120 different subjects was used. In a later genetic analysis, genome-wide SNP genotypes for about three fifths of the 666 donors were used, and that subset was treated as a discovery cohort. Five DR-DQ haplotypes were treated as single units for association and clustering because of strong linkage in the cohort. Across approximately 400 genotyped donors of the cohort, an average of roughly 200,000 unique TCR beta nucleotide sequences per donor were sequenced, and around 19% of those sequences were non-productive. An early release that covered about 600 HLA-typed donors contained around 300 gigabases of sequencing data and around 85 million unique TCR sequences. To study patterns of TCR occurrence, a later analysis re-analyzed previously published TCR beta repertoires from 650 to 750 donors and added high-resolution HLA genotyping. The number of typed donors differed by locus: about 620-640 for A, B, C, DRB1 and DQB1; approximately 520 for DQA1; some 610 for DPA1; and roughly 490 for DPB1. High-throughput TCR immunosequencing, statistical association of individual TCRs with disease status, and machine learning were combined to predict cytomegalovirus infection status. All discovery cohort repertoires had been generated on a single sequencing platform. Using immunosequencing, the study profiled T cell repertoires from fewer than 700 subjects and related those repertoires to cytomegalovirus serostatus. Of the roughly 390 genotyped donors, about 80% fell in the genetic ancestry cluster associated with self-reported Caucasian donors. Both class I and class II loci were covered by HLA typing, at four-digit resolution. The aim of the study was to test whether cataloging public T cell receptors could identify signatures of past pathogen exposure. Overall results and qualifications from the work: A few of the identified cytomegalovirus-associated TCR beta chains were confirmed in vitro to be specific for cytomegalovirus antigens. While some public TCRs were present in many individuals, most TCR sequences turned up only very rarely across donors. The only immune exposure information available for the cohort was CMV serostatus. According to a later genetic analysis, donors in an Asian-associated ancestry cluster had fewer N-insertions in productive TCRs than the approximately 610-donor mean. A cluster of highly shared sequence variants was judged likely to be a technical artifact of the sequencing pipeline. A total of 164 TCR beta chains were listed by the study as associated with cytomegalovirus. Only TCR beta chains were sequenced in this cohort, and the absence of alpha or paired-chain data limited detectable features. The 87-base-pair reads could not distinguish some IMGT-functional V segments, including TRBV6-2 and TRBV6-3, so those segments were excluded. Specific HLA alleles were associated with roughly 17,000 TCR beta sequences at a false discovery rate of 0.05 in a later analysis. According to a later analysis, parvovirus B19, influenza, CMV and Epstein-Barr virus appeared linked to several top co-occurrence clusters. In a later genetic analysis, a missense DCLRE1C variant was associated with V-gene and J-gene trimming of TCR beta chains, and the association was replicated in an independent cohort. The classifier was reported to diagnose cytomegalovirus status with high specificity and sensitivity in both the original cohort and the validation cohort. When HLA alleles, especially DR and DQ, strongly co-occurred, TCR associations were difficult to assign to individual alleles. In a later analysis, the rate of TCR association differed among HLA loci, with DRB1 alleles having the most associated TCRs and HLA-C alleles having the fewest. Correlated functional status among segregating V segments might be attributable to linkage disequilibrium, but an unknown experimental factor could not be ruled out. According to a later analysis, most CMV-associated TCR beta chains appeared to be HLA-restricted, and the HLA associations seemed to be driven largely by CMV exposure. An earlier analysis of roughly 570 of the donors showed that most TCR beta V segments appeared in productive rearrangements either about 87% or about 30% of the time, which broadly matched IMGT annotations. HLA typing was unavailable for some donors at each locus, so association tests used only the typed subset. Presence/absence analyses assumed roughly uniform sequencing depth across donors, an assumption that may not hold. Because counts were too low, roughly 18 rarely observed V segments, including chromosome 9 orphons, were left out of the earlier analysis of a few hundred of the donors. A later analysis found that HLA-associated TCR beta chains were more clonally expanded and had lower generation probabilities than equally common non-associated chains. According to the authors, the approach could potentially be generalized to other disease states and immunological phenotypes. A further reported finding was that TCR beta sequences accurately predicted the HLA-A and HLA-B alleles for most subjects in the first cohort.

The library relied on the immunoSEQ multiplex PCR assay. For the multiplex PCR, a mixture combining 60 forward primers for TCR Vbeta segments and 13 reverse primers for TCR Jbeta segments was used. Amplification of the CDR3 region of rearranged TCR beta genes was performed with a multiplex PCR assay on genomic DNA. The Illumina HiSeq System was used to sequence the amplified TCR beta libraries as 87-base-pair reads. The published analysis was carried out like this. A later analysis counted tens of millions of unique TCR beta chains across the 600 to 850 repertoires, and around 9.9 million of these chains were shared by at least two donors. To remove PCR and sequencing errors, raw reads were error-corrected and collapsed into unique sequences using a nearest-neighbor algorithm that merged closely related sequences. V, D and J gene segments were assigned by aligning CDR3 sequences to IMGT reference sequences. For a sequence to be retained, a match of at least six nucleotides to both a V gene segment and a J gene segment was required. Rearrangements were called productive when the CDR3 lacked stop codons and stayed in frame with V and J; all others were non-productive. CDR3 was defined by IMGT convention, running from the second conserved V-encoded cysteine to the conserved J-encoded phenylalanine. The earlier analysis of around 640 of the donors excluded sequences that lacked an unambiguous match to a single V gene segment. In an earlier analysis of 587 of the donors, a V segment was called functional when productive rearrangements were above 56.7%, and segregating when the standard deviation between donors exceeded 5%. A statistical classification framework was developed to diagnose cytomegalovirus status using the catalog of TCR beta chain sequences. In a later analysis, TCR nucleotide sequences were compared against IMGT/GENE-DB human TR gene sequences so that V and J genes could be assigned. The TCRdist pipeline was used in a later analysis to assign CDR3 sequences and most-parsimonious VDJ recombination scenarios. In a later analysis, each TCR beta chain was defined by its CDR3 amino acid sequence together with its V-gene family, and reads without a unique V-gene family were excluded. As a way to deal with suspected cross-contamination and a sequencing artifact, a later analysis dropped roughly 600 nucleotide sequences that were highly shared and had low generation probability. A later analysis calculated a clonal expansion index for each public chain from normalized within-repertoire ranks of inferred template counts. In a later analysis, generation probabilities were computed with a VDJ recombination model fitted to out-of-frame rearrangements, and the resulting probabilities were checked against IGoR. In a later analysis, TCR-TCR, TCR-HLA and TCR-CMV co-occurrence was scored with hypergeometric tests, and a repertoire-size bias correction was applied to TCR pairs. False discovery rates were estimated in a later analysis by permuting HLA or CMV assignments 20 times. In a later analysis, co-occurring TCRs were grouped using DBSCAN, with TCRdist sequence similarity added in when clustering inside HLA-allele-positive subsets. For co-occurrence clustering, repertoires with fewer than 30,000 or more than 120,000 public chains were excluded, along with five repertoires with anomalous nucleotide sharing. In its TCRdb copy, this immuneACCESS table keeps in-frame sequences only and misses some clones. Where compared with another copy, unresolved V genes explain less than half of these, and the others have no known cause. V and J calls and clone size are copied from that table; D and trimming were computed from the DNA. The sample has 150,000 to 200,000 clones on record, about 75% of them singletons. Over 4.5% of the sample comes from the top ten.

The cohort comprised around 700 healthy bone marrow donors. All cohort members were sampled while nominally healthy, although unrecorded immune exposures were likely present. The donor was CMV seronegative and belonged to the group of more than 300 seronegative cohort members. A peripheral blood sample was provided by each donor, and peripheral blood mononuclear cells were used for TCR beta sequencing. The Qiagen DNeasy Blood Extraction Kit was used to extract genomic DNA from the blood cell samples. The CDR3 numbers 16 residues from cysteine through phenylalanine. The kept DNA is CDR3 alone, 48 bases in frame from the first base. V lost 5 bases and J lost 0 bases, and the count of bases not matched to a germline gene is 9. Looking up the germline V gene (reference sequence) yields CDR1 LNHDA and CDR2 SQIVND.

Sequenced material: PBMCs. The chain uses TRBV19 and TRBJ2-7; TRBD2 fits 8 bases in the junction. This sequence was found in a male donor in good health and CMV-seronegative. Here is the DNA: TGTGCCAGTAGTCCTGCGGGGGGCCCGAGCTCCTACGAGCAGTACTTC. Its protein reads: CASSPAGGPSSYEQYF. The full variable domain, completed from the reference TRBV19 and TRBJ2-7 proteins outside the CDR3, reads DGGITQSPKYLFRKEGQNVTLSCEQNLNHDAMYWYRQDPGQGLRLIYYSQIVNDFQKGDIAEGYSVSREKKESFPLTVTSAQKNPTAFYLCASSPAGGPSSYEQYFGPGTRLTVT.